This T cell receptor beta chain was recovered during a study of spatial heterogeneity in lung cancer. Study-wide context: The count of detected beta-chain sequences consistently exceeded that of alpha-chain sequences.

Time point given: blood at routine non-recurrence follow-up after resection. In its sample, this clonotype was seen a few times. Germline V gene sequence: CDR1 SGDLS, CDR2 YYNGEE. The CDR3 runs 16 residues. V trimming: 6 bases; J trimming: 2 bases; junction bases outside the gene matches: 8. TCRdb analysed the 5' RACE reads with MiXCR anew, one entry per CDR3 protein. This sample yields approximately 100,000 distinct CDR3 sequences, of which roughly a fifth are seen a single time; 21% belongs to the top ten. The V and J genes are TRBV9 and TRBJ2-3; 11 positions agree with TRBD2. The source material was PBMCs, sampled at follow-up. The TCR comes from a male donor with early-stage non-small cell lung cancer. CDR3 sequence reads: CASTVTSGGPTDTQYF. CDR3 DNA sequence: TGTGCCAGCACCGTTACTAGCGGGGGCCCCACAGATACGCAGTATTTT.